This T cell receptor (beta chain) was retrieved from a study of technical replicates of blood from a few donors. Sequencing was performed with immunoSEQ multiplex PCR; in TCRdb, only in-frame clones are kept and a portion is missing. The sample has around 97,000 clones, 85% to 95% seen once; the top ten hold 0.3% to 0.35%. This CDR3 is 14 amino acids long. After removal of 4 bases from V and 5 bases from J, the junction contained 5 bases not matched to a gene. Germline V gene sequence: CDR1 LNHDA, CDR2 SQIVND (reference sequence). This chain joins TRBV19 and TRBJ2-3; 8 bases map to TRBD2. This TCR derives from a human donor in good health. The sample was T cells isolated from PBMCs. This chain's CDR3 is CASSTWTSRDTQYF. CDR3 nucleotide sequence: TGTGCCAGTAGTACTTGGACTAGCCGAGATACGCAGTATTTT.